This TCR beta chain was retrieved from a study of OX40 agonist ivuxolimab in advanced cancers. Study information: In this cohort, patients received ivuxolimab, an agonistic anti-OX40 (CD134) antibody. General observations from the study: Normalized T-cell clonal expansion was also low in a subset of nonresponders. Some of the lowest clonal expansion was seen in partial responders at 0.1-3.0 mg/kg.

Some clones are missing from TCRdb's copy, which holds only in-frame ones; the method was immunoSEQ multiplex PCR. The sample lists 79,000 or so clones, about 89% occurring once. V gave up 1 base and J gave up 1 base; unmatched junction bases: 6. Germline V gene lookup returns CDR1 SGHRS and CDR2 YFSETQ. This CDR3 comprises 17 residues. Only one count was recorded for this clone. The antigen is not known. Patients who had autoimmune disease history or got systemic immunosuppression were left out. The TCR was taken from an adult with an advanced solid tumor such as melanoma, head and neck, liver or kidney cancer. This specimen was CD4+ or CD8+ T cells sorted from blood, taken in a trial of the OX40 agonist ivuxolimab. This chain connects TRBV5-1 to TRBJ2-7, with 12 positions matching TRBD2. CDR3 nucleotides: TGCGCCAGCAGCTTGAGAAGTGGACTAGCGGGATCCTACGAGCAGTACTTC. Its protein product is CASSLRSGLAGSYEQYF.